This T cell receptor (beta chain) was sequenced for a study of control samples from healthy donors and cancer patients. The V and J ends lost 3 bases and 4 bases respectively, with 9 bases between them. Germline CDR1 LNHDA, CDR2 SQIVND (reference sequence). The CDR3 has 13 amino acids. Some clones are missing from TCRdb's copy, which holds only in-frame ones; the method was immunoSEQ multiplex PCR. The top ten clones hold about 2.6% of a sample with about 120,000 clones, over 90% of them seen once. The TCR originated in a man younger than 40 in good health. The J gene is TRBJ1-2, the V gene TRBV19, with a weak D call TRBD1 (5 bases). The sequencing input was blood. The CDR3 nucleotides read TGTGCCAGTAGTATTTCGGGGACCTATGGCTACACCTTC. It encodes CASSISGTYGYTF.